A selection of T cell receptor beta chains follows, all from one sample in a study of T cells after yellow fever vaccination. TCRdb called the 5' RACE reads again in MiXCR, with one record for every CDR3 protein. Here the sample spans hundreds of thousands of distinct CDR3 sequences, 17% being singletons. This specimen consisted of PBMCs, obtained 5 to 6 days after the first yellow fever vaccination. The receptors stem from a man between 18 and 29 years old who received the YFV17D yellow fever vaccine. The conserved cysteine and the conserved F or W are not part of the CDR3 here.

AFSESTVSRTQY,TRBJ2-5,TRBV10-3
ASTTQGNEKLF,TRBJ1-4,TRBV19
ASSQAGALNTEAF,TRBJ1-1,TRBV14
ASSALGLSTDTQY,TRBJ2-3,TRBV7-3
ASSVGLLSSYNEQF,TRBJ2-1,TRBV5-1
ASSLWGEPAF,TRBJ1-1,TRBV7-9
ASSLYRDGANVLT,TRBJ2-6,TRBV7-8
SLGGAHNSTDTQY,TRBJ2-3,TRBV29-1
ASSQDESGEIPYNEQF,TRBJ2-1,TRBV4-3
ASSLAALGEEKLF,TRBJ1-4,TRBV5-1
ASSFPTGTGELF,TRBJ2-2,TRBV7-8
AWRGQGTGANVLT,TRBJ2-6,TRBV30
ASSDPQGAGEKLF,TRBJ1-4,TRBV5-1
ASSIGTGGFAGELF,TRBJ2-2,TRBV7-6
ASSLASLGTDTQY,TRBJ2-3,TRBV4-2
ASSQARQGNTEAF,TRBJ1-1,TRBV5-1
ASSQGPMGVEQF,TRBJ2-1,TRBV3-1
ASKQLDRGLETQY,TRBJ2-5,TRBV5-1
ASRPSASDYGYT,TRBJ1-2,TRBV6-2/TRBV6-3
ASSLAPGLGYGYT,TRBJ1-2,TRBV5-1
ASRAGPGELF,TRBJ2-2,TRBV5-1
ASSFTGNNQPQH,TRBJ1-5,TRBV12-3/TRBV12-4
ASRDETQY,TRBJ2-5,TRBV2
ASSSVLGEAF,TRBJ1-1,TRBV6-2/TRBV6-3
ASSLGPLGQPQH,TRBJ1-5,TRBV7-2
SVEDQAYEQY,TRBJ2-7,TRBV29-1
ASSLLTSGGADTQY,TRBJ2-3,TRBV28
ASSFNTGANTGELF,TRBJ2-2,TRBV7-3